The 21 T cell receptor beta chains given below trace back to one sample, sequenced in a study of T cells after posttransplantation cyclophosphamide. TCRdb's copy holds only in-frame clones and misses some; the assay was immunoSEQ multiplex PCR. This sample has approximately 39,000 clones and no singletons, with about 2.3% in the ten largest. The specimen was PBMCs. The source is a man aged 45-65 years in good health, CMV-negative, and a related stem cell transplant donor.

This clone showed up many times. The chain employs TRBV11-2 and TRBJ1-2, with D perhaps TRBD1 (5 bases). CDR3 size: 15 residues. V was cut by 1 base and J by 0 bases, with 9 bases left in between. Germline V gene sequence: CDR1 SGHAT, CDR2 FQNNGV. CDR3 residues: CASSLAPGSNYGYTF. CDR3 in DNA: TGTGCCAGCAGCTTAGCCCCAGGGTCTAACTATGGCTACACCTTC. The variable domain in full, completed from reference TRBV11-2 and TRBJ1-2, reads EAGVAQSPRYKIIEKRQSVAFWCNPISGHATLYWYQQILGQGPKLLIQFQNNGVVDDSQLPKDRFSAERLKGVDSTLKIQPAKLEDSAVYLCASSLAPGSNYGYTFGSGTRLTVV.

This clone appeared a few times. V gene TRBV27 combines with J gene TRBJ2-2, with 12 bases fitting TRBD2. The CDR3 is made up of 17 amino acids. V dropped 4 bases and J dropped 4; count of bases not matched to a gene: 7. The germline V gene encodes CDR1 MNHEY and CDR2 SMNVEV (reference sequence). CDR3 residues: CASSSHGTSGLTGELFF. The DNA for the CDR3 is TGTGCCAGCAGTTCACATGGGACTAGCGGGCTCACCGGGGAGCTGTTTTTT.

In its sample, this clone was seen many times. The gene calls are TRBV18 and TRBJ1-1; 7 bases agree with TRBD1. Germline CDR1 and CDR2: KGHSH and LQKENI. With V trimmed by 8 bases and J by 8 bases, 11 bases remained unmatched. The CDR3 loop spans 13 amino acids. CDR3 loop: CASHRGTEAEAFF. DNA for the CDR3: TGTGCCAGCCACAGGGGTACAGAGGCAGAAGCTTTCTTT.

At least ten counts were recorded for this clone. V is TRBV27 and J is TRBJ1-1; D unresolved. There are 14 residues in the CDR3. Germline-derived CDR1 and CDR2 are MNHEY and SMNVEV (reference sequence). Trimming cost V 10 bases and J 7 bases, with 22 bases left between them. CDR3 residues: CATQFAGRRGEAFF. In nucleotides, the CDR3 is TGTGCCACCCAGTTTGCCGGGCGCCGGGGTGAAGCTTTCTTT.

V gene TRBV30 combines with J gene TRBJ1-6; tentatively, D is TRBD1 (5 bases). The germline V gene encodes CDR1 GTSNPN and CDR2 SVGIG (reference sequence). The CDR3 covers 15 residues. V lost 0 bases, J lost 6 bases, and 12 bases lay in between. The CDR3 sequence is CAWSVLGGINSPLHF. The CDR3 DNA reads TGTGCCTGGAGTGTATTGGGGGGTATTAATTCACCCCTCCACTTT.

This clone was detected only a few times. The CDR3 spells CASSLRGEQYF. The CDR3 DNA sequence: TGTGCCAGCAGCTTGCGCGGCGAGCAGTACTTC. The chain recombines TRBV5-4 with TRBJ2-5; D uncertain. The J call could be wrong; TRBJ2-7 is a better fit for the DNA end. CDR3 length equals 11 residues. Germline loops: CDR1 SGHNT, CDR2 YYREEE (reference sequence).

This clone was seen at least ten times. The chain couples TRBV25-1 to TRBJ1-4; D unresolved. CDR1 is MGHDK and CDR2 is SYGVNS in the germline V gene. Trimming pared 8 bases from V and 7 bases from J, leaving 8 bases between. The CDR3 contains 11 residues. The CDR3 here is CASRGVEKLFF. The DNA of the CDR3 is TGTGCCAGCCGAGGAGTTGAAAAACTGTTTTTT.

In its sample, this clone was seen many times. J is TRBJ2-1 and V is TRBV7-3; the match to TRBD2 covers 10 bases. In germline, CDR1 is SGHTA, CDR2 FQGTGA. CDR3 length: 16 amino acids. V shed 0 bases and J 7 bases; nucleotides not matched to a gene: 6. The CDR3: CASSLTSGGSGNEQFF. The CDR3 DNA reads TGTGCCAGCAGCTTAACTAGCGGGGGGTCTGGGAATGAGCAGTTCTTC.

This clone was observed many times. The genes are TRBV6-1 and TRBJ2-7, with 7 positions matching TRBD2. Germline trimming cut 9 bases from V and 7 bases from J; bases unmatched to any gene: 12. Germline loops: CDR1 MNHNS, CDR2 SASEGT. The CDR3 consists of 13 residues. Here the CDR3 DNA reads TGTGCCAGTGTGGGAGGGGCCCTGGGAGAGCAGTACTTC. Protein sequence: CASVGGALGEQYF.

This clone was counted between two and nine times. This specimen includes other DNA sequences encoding the same CDR3. The V gene is TRBV19, the J gene TRBJ2-5, with TRBD2 as a possible D gene (6 bases). V was shortened by 5 bases and J by 3 bases, with 16 bases between the two germline ends. From germline, CDR1 is LNHDA and CDR2 SQIVND (reference sequence). This CDR3 has 15 amino acids. The CDR3 bases are TGTGCCAGTAGTCAAACACGGCTAGCGAAAGAGACCCAGTACTTC. Protein: CASSQTRLAKETQYF.

This clone has a count of ten or more. Other DNA sequences of this sample code for an identical CDR3. CDR3 sequence reads: CASSYRDTSYEQYF. CDR3 coding DNA: TGTGCCAGCAGTTACCGGGACACTTCCTACGAGCAGTACTTC. The V gene is TRBV6-5, the J gene TRBJ2-7, with D tentatively TRBD1 (6 bases). The V end was cut by 2 bases, the J end by 1 base, with 9 bases between. CDR3 length: 14 residues. Germline CDR1 reads MNHEY; CDR2 reads SVGAGI.

The gene calls are TRBV15 and TRBJ2-5; TRBD2 agrees at 9 bases. After removal of 3 bases from V and 4 bases from J, the junction contained 6 bases not matched to a gene. Germline lookup yields CDR1 LNHNV and CDR2 YYDKDF (reference sequence). The CDR3 length is 15 residues. This CDR3 reads CATSSGGRDSETQYF. CDR3 nucleotides: TGTGCCACCAGCAGTGGCGGGAGGGATTCAGAGACCCAGTACTTC.

This clone was picked up many times. V and J are TRBV7-9 and TRBJ1-2, with TRBD1 identical over 7 bases. Germline V gene sequence: CDR1 SEHNR, CDR2 FQNEAQ (reference sequence). J gave up 7 bases and V 5 bases, and 10 bases lay outside the gene matches. This CDR3 contains 14 residues. The DNA of the CDR3 is TGTGCCAGCAGCCAGGGACAGAGGGCGGGTGGCTACACCTTC. It is translated as CASSQGQRAGGYTF.

This clone occurred many times. This sequence joins TRBV9 and TRBJ2-3; TRBD2 is a possible D gene (6 bases). In germline, CDR1 is SGDLS, CDR2 YYNGEE. V was clipped by 3 bases and J by 2 bases, with 13 bases between them. This CDR3 has 15 residues. CDR3 region: CASSGNSGTTDTQYF. CDR3 sequence (DNA): TGTGCCAGCAGCGGAAATAGCGGAACCACAGATACGCAGTATTTT.

This clone came up a few times. The chain carries TRBV11-2 and TRBJ2-3; tentatively, D is TRBD2 (6 bases). Trimming pared 1 base from V and 6 bases from J, leaving 17 bases between. The germline V gene has CDR1 SGHAT and CDR2 FQNNGV. The CDR3 is 16 amino acids. CDR3 protein: CASSLVGYGGVDTQYF. The CDR3, as DNA: TGTGCCAGCAGCTTAGTAGGTTATGGAGGGGTGGATACGCAGTATTTT.

The table lists this clone with many counts. The V and J genes are TRBV5-1 and TRBJ2-1; no definite D call. The length of the CDR3 is 16 residues. The germline V gene encodes CDR1 SGHRS and CDR2 YFSETQ. The V end was cut by 0 bases, the J end by 0 bases, with 10 bases between. CDR3 in DNA: TGCGCCAGCAGCTTGGGCGCGTTAAGCTCCTACAATGAGCAGTTCTTC. This encodes CASSLGALSSYNEQFF. Filled out from reference TRBV5-1 and TRBJ2-1, the complete variable domain reads KAGVTQTPRYLIKTRGQQVTLSCSPISGHRSVSWYQQTPGQGLQFLFEYFSETQRNKGNFPGRFSGRQFSNSRSEMNVSTLELGDSALYLCASSLGALSSYNEQFFGPGTRLTVL.

This clone was counted ten times or more. The rearrangement uses TRBV5-1 and TRBJ2-3; 7 bases agree with TRBD1. Germline V gene lookup returns CDR1 SGHRS and CDR2 YFSETQ. This CDR3 has 15 amino acids. The V and J ends lost 5 bases and 0 bases, in that order; junction bases with no gene match: 6. CDR3 residues: CASRPQGESTDTQYF. The CDR3 DNA is TGCGCCAGCAGACCTCAGGGGGAGAGCACAGATACGCAGTATTTT. The full variable domain, rest sourced from reference TRBV5-1 and TRBJ2-3, is KAGVTQTPRYLIKTRGQQVTLSCSPISGHRSVSWYQQTPGQGLQFLFEYFSETQRNKGNFPGRFSGRQFSNSRSEMNVSTLELGDSALYLCASRPQGESTDTQYFGPGTRLTVL.

This clone has at least ten counts. The rearrangement links TRBV25-1 to TRBJ1-1; 8 bases map to TRBD1. V dropped 2 bases and J dropped 8; count of bases not matched to a gene: 1. This CDR3 is 12 amino acids long. Germline CDR1 is MGHDK and CDR2 is SYGVNS. As DNA, the CDR3 is TGTGCCAGCAGTGAAAGACAGGGGGAAGCTTTCTTT. Its protein is CASSERQGEAFF.

This clone was seen more than once but under ten times. This sequence joins TRBV11-2 and TRBJ1-3; 8 bases are a match to TRBD1. Trimming at V came to 6 bases and at J to 0 bases, leaving 4 bases not matched to a gene. Per the germline V gene, CDR1 is SGHAT and CDR2 is FQNNGV. This CDR3 contains 15 residues. CDR3 protein: CASRTGGYSGNTIYF. CDR3 DNA sequence: TGTGCCAGCAGAACAGGGGGTTACTCTGGAAACACCATATATTTT.

This clone was seen at least ten times. This chain uses TRBV27 with TRBJ2-7, with D perhaps matching TRBD1 (6 bases). The germline CDR1 and CDR2 sequences are MNHEY and SMNVEV (reference sequence). The CDR3 has 15 residues. Trimming cost V 3 bases and J 7 bases, with 19 bases left between them. CDR3 loop: CASSLLGIEGVEQYF. The CDR3 coding sequence is TGTGCCAGCAGTTTGCTCGGGATCGAGGGGGTTGAGCAGTACTTC.

This clone was detected many times. The CDR3 here is CASSFYSGRAGQFF. CDR3 bases: TGTGCCAGCAGCTTTTACAGCGGGAGGGCCGGGCAGTTCTTC. The rearrangement uses TRBV27 and TRBJ2-1, with TRBD2 matching 10 bases. V lost 6 bases to trimming and J lost 12 bases; unmatched junction nucleotides: 11. CDR1 MNHEY and CDR2 SMNVEV come from the germline V gene (reference sequence). CDR3 length equals 14 residues.